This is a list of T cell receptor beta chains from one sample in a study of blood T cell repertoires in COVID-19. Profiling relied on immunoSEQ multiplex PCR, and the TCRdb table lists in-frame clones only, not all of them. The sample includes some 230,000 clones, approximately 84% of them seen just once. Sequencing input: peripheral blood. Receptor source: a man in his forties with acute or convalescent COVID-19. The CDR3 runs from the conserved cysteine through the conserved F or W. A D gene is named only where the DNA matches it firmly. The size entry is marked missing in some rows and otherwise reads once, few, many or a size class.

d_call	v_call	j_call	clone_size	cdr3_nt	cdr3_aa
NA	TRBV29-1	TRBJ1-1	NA	TGCAGCGCATCCCAGAACACTGAAGCTTTCTTT	CSASQNTEAFF
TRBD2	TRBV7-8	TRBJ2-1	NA	TGTGCCAGCAGCGTAGAGGGACTAGCAAACAATGAGCAGTTCTTC	CASSVEGLANNEQFF
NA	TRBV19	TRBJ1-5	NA	TGTGCCAGTAGTAACCCCGACGGAGGAAGCAATCAGCCCCAGCATTTT	CASSNPDGGSNQPQHF
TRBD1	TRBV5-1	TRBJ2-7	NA	TGCGCCAGCAGCCAGCCGCAACGGACAGGGAACGAGCAGTACTTC	CASSQPQRTGNEQYF
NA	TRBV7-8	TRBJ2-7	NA	TGTGCCAGCAGCTTAGATCAGGGGCCCAGGGAGCAGTACTTC	CASSLDQGPREQYF
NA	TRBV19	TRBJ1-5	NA	TGTGCCAGTAGTATTGTTTCAGATTACGGGCAGCCCCAGCATTTT	CASSIVSDYGQPQHF
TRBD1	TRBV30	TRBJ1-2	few	TGTGCCTGGGTCAGGGGGCTAGGCTACACCTTC	CAWVRGLGYTF
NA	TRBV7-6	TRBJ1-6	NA	TGTGCCAGCAGCTTAGGACGGGGATCGGGGAATTCACCCCTCCACTTT	CASSLGRGSGNSPLHF
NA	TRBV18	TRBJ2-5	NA	TGTGCCAGCTCACCAATAATTACCGGAGAGACCCAGTACTTC	CASSPIITGETQYF
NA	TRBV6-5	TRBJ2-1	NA	TGTGCCAGCAGTCGGGACGGGACACCCAATGAGCAGTTCTTC	CASSRDGTPNEQFF
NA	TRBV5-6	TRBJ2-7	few	TGTGCCAGCAGTATTAGCTCCTACGAGCAGTACTTC	CASSISSYEQYF
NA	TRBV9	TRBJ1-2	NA	TGTGCCAGCAGCGTAGATGAGATAAGGAGTGGTCCTGGCTACACCTTC	CASSVDEIRSGPGYTF
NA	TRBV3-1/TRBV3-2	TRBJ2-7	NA	TGTGCCAGCAGCCCCAGACGGAGCTCCTACGAGCAGTACTTC	CASSPRRSSYEQYF
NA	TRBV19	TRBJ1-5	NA	TGTGCCAGTAGTATAGGTGGGGGGGCACTCCGTGATAGCAATCAGCCCCAGCATTTT	CASSIGGGALRDSNQPQHF
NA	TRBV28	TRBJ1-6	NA	TGTGCCAGCAGTAAAACAGAGTCACCCCTCCACTTT	CASSKTESPLHF
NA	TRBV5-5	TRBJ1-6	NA	TGTGCCAGCAGCCTCACAGGGACTATAGATTCACCCCTCCACTTT	CASSLTGTIDSPLHF
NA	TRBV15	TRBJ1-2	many	TGTGCCACCAGCAGAGATTCTGGGGGGGCTCTCTATGGCTACACCTTC	CATSRDSGGALYGYTF
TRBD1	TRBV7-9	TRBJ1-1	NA	TGTGCCAGCAGCGAGACAGGGTATACTGAAGCTTTCTTT	CASSETGYTEAFF
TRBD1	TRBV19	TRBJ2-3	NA	TGTGCCAGTAGTCTCGGACAGGGAGCAGATACGCAGTATTTT	CASSLGQGADTQYF
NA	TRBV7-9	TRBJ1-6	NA	TGTGCCAGCAGCTTTGAGGGTTTGGGGAATTCACCCCTCCACTTT	CASSFEGLGNSPLHF
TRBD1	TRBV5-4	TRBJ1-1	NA	TGTGCCAGCAGCCGGGACAGTTTGAACACTGAAGCTTTCTTT	CASSRDSLNTEAFF
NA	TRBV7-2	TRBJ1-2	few	TGTGCCAGCAGCTTAGACGGCAGCGGCTACTATGGCTACACCTTC	CASSLDGSGYYGYTF
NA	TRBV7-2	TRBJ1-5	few	TGTGCCAGCAGCTTAGACGCCCCGGGGCCCCAGCATTTT	CASSLDAPGPQHF
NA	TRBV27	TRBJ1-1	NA	TGTGCCAGCAGTTTATGGGCAGTGAACACTGAAGCTTTCTTT	CASSLWAVNTEAFF
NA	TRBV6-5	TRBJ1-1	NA	TGTGCCAGCAGTTACGGCAGAGGCGAAGCTTTCTTT	CASSYGRGEAFF
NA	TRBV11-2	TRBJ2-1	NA	TGTGCCAGCAGCTTACTCATCAGCGCAAACAATGAGCAGTTCTTC	CASSLLISANNEQFF
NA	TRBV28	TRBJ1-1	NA	TGTGCCAGCAGTTTCATTGATAGGGGGAACACTGAAGCTTTCTTT	CASSFIDRGNTEAFF
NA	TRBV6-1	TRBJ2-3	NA	TGTGCCAGCAGTGTACATGACCTAGTAGGATCGGCTACGCAGTATTTT	CASSVHDLVGSATQYF
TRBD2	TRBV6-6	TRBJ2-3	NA	TGTGCCAGCAGCCCGCTGAGGCGGGGGAGCACAGATACGCAGTATTTT	CASSPLRRGSTDTQYF